The clone carrying this TCR beta chain was observed a few times. Its antigen is still unknown. V was clipped by 6 bases and J by 4 bases; unmatched bases: 8. The germline V gene has CDR1 DFQATT and CDR2 SNEGSKA (reference sequence). The CDR3 has 13 amino acids. These data originate in a study of response to subunit inactivated influenza vaccine. Findings and caveats of the study: It was the authors' suggestion that each seasonal influenza vaccination recruits few new T cells.

TCRdb called the RT-PCR reads again in MiXCR, with one record for every CDR3 protein. This table has hundreds of thousands of distinct CDR3 sequences, 14% appearing once. V and J are TRBV20-1 and TRBJ1-1; TRBD1 aligns across 7 bases. The TCR was taken from a middle-aged man who received an inactivated influenza vaccine. The material sequenced was PBMCs from blood, taken less than 15 days before vaccination. The CDR3 loop is CSAPGQEGTEAFF. CDR3 sequence (DNA): TGCAGTGCCCCTGGACAGGAAGGCACTGAAGCTTTCTTT.